This entry is about one T cell receptor (beta chain). These data originate in a study of CD8 T cells in Susac syndrome. Random hexamers were used to reverse transcribe roughly 0.5 to 1 ug of RNA. Coverage of TCR beta CDR3 amplification by immunoSEQ multiplex PCR extended to 54 Vbeta and 13 Jbeta. One entry per CDR3 protein results from TCRdb running MiXCR on the immunoSEQ multiplex PCR reads. The sample carries about 300,000 distinct CDR3 sequences, about 85% recorded once. Germline CDR1 and CDR2: SQVTM and ANQGSEA. Trimming took 6 bases from V and 3 from J, leaving 11 bases between them. The CDR3 has 13 residues.

The chain couples TRBV29-1 to TRBJ2-2; tentatively, D is TRBD2 (6 bases). The sequence came from a human donor with multiple sclerosis. Sequenced material: CD8+ T cells from PBMCs. The CDR3 DNA follows: TGCAGCGTAATAATAGCGGACACCGGGGAGCTGTTTTTT. Encoded protein: CSVIIADTGELFF.